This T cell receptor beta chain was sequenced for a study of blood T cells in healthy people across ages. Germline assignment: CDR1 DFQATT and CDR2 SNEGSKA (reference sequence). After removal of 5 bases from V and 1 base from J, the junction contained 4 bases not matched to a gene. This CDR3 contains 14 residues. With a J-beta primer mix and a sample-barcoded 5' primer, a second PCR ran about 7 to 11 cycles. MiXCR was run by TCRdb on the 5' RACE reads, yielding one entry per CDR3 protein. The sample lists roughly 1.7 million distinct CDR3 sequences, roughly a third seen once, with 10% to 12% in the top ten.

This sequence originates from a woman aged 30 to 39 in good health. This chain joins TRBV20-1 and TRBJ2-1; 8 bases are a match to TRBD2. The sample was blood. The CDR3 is CSAPRGGSYNEQFF. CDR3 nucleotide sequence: TGCAGTGCTCCACGGGGGGGGTCCTACAATGAGCAGTTCTTC.